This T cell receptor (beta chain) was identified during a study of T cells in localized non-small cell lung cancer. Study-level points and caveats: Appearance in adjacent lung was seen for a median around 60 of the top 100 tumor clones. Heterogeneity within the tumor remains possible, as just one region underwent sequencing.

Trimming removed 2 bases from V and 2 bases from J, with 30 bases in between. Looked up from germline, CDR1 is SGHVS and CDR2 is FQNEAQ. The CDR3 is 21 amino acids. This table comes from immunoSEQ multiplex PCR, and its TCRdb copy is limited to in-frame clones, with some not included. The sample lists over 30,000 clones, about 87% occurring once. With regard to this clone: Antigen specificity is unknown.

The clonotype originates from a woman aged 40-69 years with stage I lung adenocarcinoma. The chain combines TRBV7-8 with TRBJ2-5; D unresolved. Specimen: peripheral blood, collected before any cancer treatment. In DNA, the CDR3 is TGTGCCAGCAGCTTAATTCTCTCGTCGAGGATACAAGGACCGCTTCAAGAGACCCAGTACTTC. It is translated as CASSLILSSRIQGPLQETQYF.